The 25 T cell receptor beta chains below come from one sample, sequenced in a study of blood T cell repertoires in COVID-19. Assay: immunoSEQ multiplex PCR; the TCRdb copy retains only in-frame clones and omits some. This sample has around 250,000 clones; over 70% occur once, and the top ten carry roughly 5.7%. The source material was peripheral blood. The receptors shown here come from an elderly man with acute or convalescent COVID-19.

The chain has TRBV7-6 and TRBJ1-2; TRBD1 aligns across 8 bases. V lost 4 bases, J lost 8 bases, and 6 bases stayed unmatched. The CDR3 extends over 13 amino acids. Germline CDR1 reads SGHVS; CDR2 reads FNYEAQ. The CDR3 bases are TGTGCCAGCAGCTCTAGTAGGACAGGGGGCTACACCTTC. This sequence encodes CASSSSRTGGYTF.

J is TRBJ2-1 and V is TRBV3-1 (or the pseudogene TRBV3-2); TRBD1 matches at 9 bases. The V and J ends lost 4 bases and 2 bases, in that order; junction bases with no gene match: 3. Germline CDR1 reads LGHDT; CDR2 reads YNNKEL (reference sequence). This CDR3 is built from 15 residues. The CDR3 DNA follows: TGTGCCAGCAGCCCGGGACAGGGAGCCTACAATGAGCAGTTCTTC. Its translation is CASSPGQGAYNEQFF.

The chain couples TRBV5-5 to TRBJ2-5; possibly TRBD1 for D (6 bases). V lost 3 bases and J 5 bases, leaving 14 bases between the germline ends. The CDR3 contains 14 residues. Per germline, CDR1 SGHKS and CDR2 YYEKEE (reference sequence). CDR3: CASSSGQPGETQYF. The CDR3 coding sequence is TGTGCCAGCAGCTCCGGACAGCCAGGGGAGACCCAGTACTTC.

Only one count was recorded for this clone. The gene calls are TRBV6-5 and TRBJ2-1; possibly TRBD2 for D (5 bases). Trimming shortened V by 6 bases and J by 4 bases, and 16 bases separated the two germline ends. The CDR3 is made up of 15 amino acids. Per germline, CDR1 MNHEY and CDR2 SVGAGI. This CDR3 is CASSGGSTGYNEQFF. For the CDR3, the DNA is TGTGCCAGCAGCGGAGGATCGACTGGGTACAATGAGCAGTTCTTC.

The genes are TRBV7-9 and TRBJ2-7; unclear D gene. Trimming shortened V by 4 bases and J by 3 bases, and 7 bases separated the two germline ends. Germline V gene lookup returns CDR1 SEHNR and CDR2 FQNEAQ (reference sequence). This CDR3 has 12 residues. The chain's CDR3 is CASSSLIYEQYF. The CDR3 region has the DNA TGTGCCAGCAGCTCCCTAATCTACGAGCAGTACTTC.

The gene calls are TRBV4-1 and TRBJ2-1; maybe TRBD1 (5 bases). CDR3 length: 15 residues. Germline values: CDR1 MGHRA, CDR2 YSYEKL. Deletions cut 3 bases from V and 0 bases from J, with 9 bases between. DNA of the CDR3: TGCGCCAGCAGCCAGCGGACAAACTCCTACAATGAGCAGTTCTTC. The encoded protein is CASSQRTNSYNEQFF.

V usage is TRBV3-1 (or the pseudogene TRBV3-2) and J usage is TRBJ2-7; TRBD1 matches at 7 bases. V lost 7 bases to trimming and J lost 2 bases; unmatched junction nucleotides: 8. Germline values: CDR1 LGHDT, CDR2 YNNKEL (reference sequence). The CDR3 spans 14 residues. CDR3 sequence (DNA): TGTGCCAGCACCTCCGGGACAGTCGCCTACGAGCAGTACTTC. Amino acids: CASTSGTVAYEQYF.

The rearrangement uses TRBV6-1 and TRBJ2-7; a weak D match, TRBD2 (6 bases). The length of the CDR3 is 15 residues. CDR1 MNHNS and CDR2 SASEGT come from the germline V gene. V was clipped by 3 bases and J by 3 bases, with 15 bases between them. The CDR3 bases are TGTGCCAGCAGTGAGGGAACGGGAGCACACTACGAGCAGTACTTC. Translating it yields CASSEGTGAHYEQYF.

This rearrangement joins TRBV27 to TRBJ2-1, with D unresolved. CDR1 and CDR2 from the germline V gene are MNHEY and SMNVEV (reference sequence). Trimming shortened V by 5 bases and J by 3 bases, and 17 bases separated the two germline ends. This CDR3 has 16 amino acids. The CDR3 here is CASSRARPTNYNEQFF. As DNA, the CDR3 is TGTGCCAGCAGTAGAGCCCGACCGACAAACTACAATGAGCAGTTCTTC.

This clone was detected a few times. This chain connects TRBV5-1 to TRBJ1-5; no clear D. The length of the CDR3 is 14 residues. CDR1 and CDR2 from the germline V gene are SGHRS and YFSETQ. Trimming removed 0 bases at V and 4 bases at J, with 8 bases between. CDR3 sequence (DNA): TGCGCCAGCAGCTTGGACAGTTTAAATCAGCCCCAGCATTTT. This gives the protein CASSLDSLNQPQHF.

This chain connects TRBV5-1 to TRBJ2-2, with a possible D match to TRBD2 (5 bases). Germline lookup yields CDR1 SGHRS and CDR2 YFSETQ. Trimming left V 4 bases short and J 1 base short, with 11 bases between. The CDR3 spans 15 residues. DNA for the CDR3: TGCGCCAGCAGCGCACGGACTGGGAACACCGGGGAGCTGTTTTTT. Protein: CASSARTGNTGELFF.

This chain joins TRBV27 and TRBJ2-4, with 8 positions matching TRBD1. Germline V gene data show CDR1 as MNHEY and CDR2 as SMNVEV (reference sequence). The CDR3 covers 17 residues. J was trimmed by 0 bases and V by 0 bases; bases with no gene match: 4. The CDR3 is CASSLSAGGLAKNIQYF. The CDR3 region has the DNA TGTGCCAGCAGTTTATCCGCAGGGGGCCTAGCCAAAAACATTCAGTACTTC.

This sequence joins TRBV27 and TRBJ2-2, with a tentative D call TRBD1 (5 bases). The V gene's germline CDR1 is MNHEY and CDR2 SMNVEV (reference sequence). The CDR3 totals 18 residues. V dropped 2 bases and J dropped 2 bases, with 18 bases sitting between them. In DNA form, the CDR3 reads TGTGCCAGCAGTTTAGGGCAGGGCCTTCGTATAAACACCGGGGAGCTGTTTTTT. Its protein is CASSLGQGLRINTGELFF.

The chain employs TRBV2 and TRBJ2-1; 7 bases match TRBD2. In germline, CDR1 is SNHLY, CDR2 FYNNEI. The CDR3 length is 14 residues. Trimming removed 6 bases from V and 5 bases from J; junction bases left unmatched: 7. This CDR3 is CASRASGPHNEQFF. The CDR3 coding sequence is TGTGCCAGCAGAGCTAGCGGTCCGCACAATGAGCAGTTCTTC.

The J gene is TRBJ2-5, the V gene TRBV3-1 (or the pseudogene TRBV3-2); 9 bases map to TRBD1. The CDR3 is 15 amino acids. Germline V gives CDR1 LGHDT, CDR2 YNNKEL (reference sequence). With V trimmed by 5 bases and J by 4 bases, 8 bases remained unmatched. CDR3 amino acids: CASSENRGRGETQYF. The CDR3 coding sequence is TGTGCCAGCAGCGAAAACAGGGGGCGTGGAGAGACCCAGTACTTC.

V and J are TRBV4-1 and TRBJ2-7; D is perhaps TRBD2 (5 bases). CDR3 size: 15 residues. The V end was cut by 0 bases, the J end by 7 bases, with 16 bases between. Looked up from germline, CDR1 is MGHRA and CDR2 is YSYEKL. CDR3 nucleotides: TGCGCCAGCAGCCAAGATTACGGGGTTAGCGTGGAGCAGTACTTC. Its protein product is CASSQDYGVSVEQYF.

The chain carries TRBV14 and TRBJ2-1; a weak D match, TRBD2 (6 bases). CDR3 size: 13 residues. Germline CDR1 SGHDN, CDR2 FVKESK. The ends were cut back, 5 bases at V and 9 bases at J, with 14 bases in the middle. CDR3 protein: CASSEGMRGEQFF. The CDR3 DNA sequence: TGTGCCAGCAGCGAAGGGATGCGGGGTGAGCAGTTCTTC.

This clone showed up many times. The V gene is TRBV7-9, the J gene TRBJ2-7, with a tentative D call TRBD1 (6 bases). CDR1 SEHNR and CDR2 FQNEAQ come from the germline V gene (reference sequence). Trimming took off 5 bases at V and 4 bases at J, with 27 bases between the two ends. The CDR3 has 18 residues. This CDR3 reads CASSRGLRTETWGYEQYF. As DNA, the CDR3 is TGTGCCAGCAGCCGGGGCCTACGGACAGAAACCTGGGGATACGAGCAGTACTTC.

There are a few counts of this clone. The genes are TRBV28 and TRBJ1-5; 10 positions match TRBD1. V shed 2 bases and J 5 bases; nucleotides not matched to a gene: 6. The germline V gene has CDR1 MDHEN and CDR2 SYDVKM. The length of the CDR3 is 16 residues. The CDR3 DNA reads TGTGCCAGCAGTTTACCCCCGGGACAGGGGTATCAGCCCCAGCATTTT. This translates into CASSLPPGQGYQPQHF.

This clone appeared once. The chain couples TRBV5-1 to TRBJ2-2, with 11 bases lining up with TRBD1. Losses at the gene ends were 4 bases for V and 5 bases for J; bases not matched to a gene: 4. CDR3 length: 15 residues. Germline loops: CDR1 SGHRS, CDR2 YFSETQ. The CDR3 DNA is TGCGCCAGCAGCGTCGGGACAGGGGGTACCGGGGAGCTGTTTTTT. It codes for CASSVGTGGTGELFF.

The chain joins TRBV6-2 or TRBV6-3 to TRBJ2-5, with a weak D call TRBD1 (5 bases). The CDR3 extends over 15 amino acids. V was clipped by 4 bases and J by 0 bases, with 12 bases between them. Germline values: CDR1 MNHEY, CDR2 SVGEGT. The CDR3 region has the DNA TGTGCCAGCAGTTGGATCGAGGACAACCAAGAGACCCAGTACTTC. It yields the protein CASSWIEDNQETQYF.

The chain couples TRBV5-1 to TRBJ1-2; 8 bases align to TRBD1. There are 13 residues in the CDR3. The V segment lost 3 bases and the J segment 6 bases; nucleotides outside the gene matches: 4. The V gene's germline CDR1 is SGHRS and CDR2 YFSETQ. DNA of the CDR3: TGCGCCAGCAGCTGGGCAGGGGGCGATGGCTACACCTTC. Translating it yields CASSWAGGDGYTF.

This chain links TRBV18 with TRBJ1-6; 7 bases are a match to TRBD1. The V and J ends lost 3 bases and 11 bases, in that order; junction bases with no gene match: 7. From germline, CDR1 is KGHSH and CDR2 LQKENI. CDR3 length: 14 residues. In nucleotides, the CDR3 is TGTGCCAGCTCACCGGGGCAGGGGGAAACACCCCTCCACTTT. As protein: CASSPGQGETPLHF.

V usage is TRBV2 and J usage is TRBJ2-7, with 10 bases aligning to TRBD1. CDR3 length equals 17 residues. Germline loops: CDR1 SNHLY, CDR2 FYNNEI. Losses at the gene ends were 9 bases for V and 4 bases for J; bases not matched to a gene: 18. CDR3 residues: CASKSRPRDRGEYEQYF. DNA of the CDR3: TGTGCCAGTAAATCCCGACCCAGGGACAGGGGAGAGTACGAGCAGTACTTC.

The rearrangement joins TRBV2 to TRBJ1-5; D is ambiguous. V lost 5 bases and J 4 bases, leaving 9 bases between the germline ends. Germline V gives CDR1 SNHLY, CDR2 FYNNEI. This CDR3 has 13 amino acids. CDR3 amino acids: CASSLGENQPQHF. In DNA form, the CDR3 reads TGTGCCAGCAGTTTGGGAGAGAATCAGCCCCAGCATTTT.